What follows are 17 T cell receptor beta chains derived from one specimen sequenced in a study of PD-L1 blockade in urothelial cancer. Time point defined: pretreatment peripheral blood. The protocol was immunoSEQ multiplex PCR, while the TCRdb copy is restricted to in-frame clones and leaves out a portion. The table includes approximately 94,000 clones, 87% detected once. Sample: PBMCs, taken around atezolizumab (anti-PD-L1) treatment. The source of these receptors is a man aged 55-75 years with urothelial cancer.

The J gene is TRBJ1-2, the V gene TRBV11-2; D possibly corresponds to TRBD1 (5 bases). V gave up 3 bases and J gave up 0 bases, with 8 bases separating them. The CDR3 consists of 14 residues. Germline V gene data show CDR1 as SGHAT and CDR2 as FQNNGV. The CDR3 region is CASSFRQPNYGYTF. In nucleotides, the CDR3 is TGTGCCAGCAGCTTTAGACAGCCTAACTATGGCTACACCTTC.

The rearrangement joins TRBV2 to TRBJ1-1, with D unclear. Germline V gene sequence: CDR1 SNHLY, CDR2 FYNNEI. The CDR3 is 12 amino acids. V was shortened by 8 bases and J by 1 base, with 8 bases between the two germline ends. In DNA, the CDR3 is TGTGCCAGCGCCTGGAGGAACACTGAAGCTTTCTTT. Translation gives CASAWRNTEAFF.

The chain recombines TRBV7-3 with TRBJ1-1, with 9 nucleotides matching TRBD1. The CDR3 totals 15 residues. In germline, CDR1 is SGHTA, CDR2 FQGTGA. The V gene end was trimmed by 5 bases and the J gene end by 3 bases; junction bases not matched to a gene: 7. In DNA form, the CDR3 reads TGTGCCAGCAGCCTAATGACAGGGGGGGACACTGAAGCTTTCTTT. Translated, it gives CASSLMTGGDTEAFF.

The V call is TRBV5-1, the J call TRBJ1-1; no clear D. The V end was cut by 4 bases, the J end by 0 bases, with 13 bases between. The CDR3 runs 15 residues. In germline, CDR1 is SGHRS, CDR2 YFSETQ. The DNA for the CDR3 is TGCGCCAGCAGCCCTGGCGGGGTAGTGAACACTGAAGCTTTCTTT. Protein product: CASSPGGVVNTEAFF.

This clone has a single count. This rearrangement joins TRBV7-9 to TRBJ2-7; the match to TRBD1 covers 9 bases. With 2 bases clipped from V and 3 bases from J, the junction kept 11 bases outside the gene matches. This CDR3 spans 17 amino acids. The germline gives CDR1 SEHNR, CDR2 FQNEAQ (reference sequence). CDR3 sequence (DNA): TGTGCCAGCAGCTTACTCCTGCCTGGGACAGGGAACTACGAGCAGTACTTC. Encoded protein: CASSLLLPGTGNYEQYF.

This sequence joins TRBV2 and TRBJ1-1; 7 bases align to TRBD1. The CDR3 is made up of 15 amino acids. Germline CDR1 SNHLY, CDR2 FYNNEI. V lost 6 bases and J lost 0; bases outside the gene matches: 7. The CDR3 here is CASRRDSSMNTEAFF. In DNA form, the CDR3 reads TGTGCCAGCAGAAGGGACAGCAGCATGAACACTGAAGCTTTCTTT.

The chain links TRBV7-9 to TRBJ2-5, with 7 bases aligning to TRBD2. The CDR3 consists of 14 residues. V was clipped by 0 bases and J by 5 bases; unmatched bases: 3. Germline V gene sequence: CDR1 SEHNR, CDR2 FQNEAQ (reference sequence). The DNA of the CDR3 is TGTGCCAGCAGCTTAGCGTGGGGAGGGGAGACCCAGTACTTC. It is translated as CASSLAWGGETQYF.

This clone was found a few times. This chain connects TRBV5-4 to TRBJ2-3; D is undetermined. Germline loops: CDR1 SGHNT, CDR2 YYREEE (reference sequence). V was shortened by 4 bases and J by 0 bases, with 15 bases between the two germline ends. CDR3 length: 16 residues. CDR3 loop: CASSRNRGASTDTQYF. The DNA for the CDR3 is TGTGCCAGCAGCCGGAATCGCGGAGCTAGCACAGATACGCAGTATTTT.

The chain uses TRBV6-5 and TRBJ2-3; unclear D gene. The CDR3 has 14 amino acids. Germline-derived CDR1 and CDR2 are MNHEY and SVGAGI. Trimming removed 3 bases at V and 1 base at J, with 8 bases between. The CDR3 is CASSYLGGTDTQYF. CDR3 in DNA: TGTGCCAGCAGTTATCTCGGAGGCACAGATACGCAGTATTTT.

This clone appeared a few times. V is TRBV9 and J is TRBJ2-2; 9 positions match TRBD1. This CDR3 spans 17 amino acids. Trimming removed 2 bases from V and 6 bases from J; junction bases left unmatched: 11. Germline V gene data show CDR1 as SGDLS and CDR2 as YYNGEE. In nucleotides, the CDR3 is TGTGCCAGCAGCGTCGCAGGACAGGGGAGTCGAGCCGGGGAGCTGTTTTTT. It yields the protein CASSVAGQGSRAGELFF.

V is TRBV9 and J is TRBJ1-3; 7 bases align to TRBD1. The CDR3 has 14 amino acids. Germline CDR1 is SGDLS and CDR2 is YYNGEE. V trimming: 0 bases; J trimming: 4 bases; junction bases outside the gene matches: 1. CDR3 nucleotide sequence: TGTGCCAGCAGCGTAGGGGGACAGGGAAACACCATATATTTT. Its protein is CASSVGGQGNTIYF.

This clone has just one count. The V and J genes are TRBV30 and TRBJ2-5, with TRBD2 matching 8 bases. CDR3 length: 14 residues. V trimming: 2 bases; J trimming: 4 bases; junction bases outside the gene matches: 6. Germline V lookup: CDR1 GTSNPN, CDR2 SVGIG (reference sequence). CDR3 loop: CAWSSGLEVETQYF. CDR3 nucleotides: TGTGCCTGGAGTTCGGGACTAGAGGTAGAGACCCAGTACTTC.

This sequence joins TRBV11-1 and TRBJ2-5, with 8 nucleotides matching TRBD2. The junction had 4 bases not matched to a gene; V was cut back by 3 bases and J by 1 base. CDR1 is SGHAT, CDR2 FQDESV, per germline (reference sequence). This CDR3 is 15 amino acids long. As DNA, the CDR3 is TGTGCCAGCAGCTTTCGCGGGGGGATCCAAGAGACCCAGTACTTC. Residues: CASSFRGGIQETQYF.

The genes are TRBV7-2 and TRBJ1-2; 10 nucleotides align to TRBD1. The CDR3 contains 14 residues. Germline values: CDR1 SGHTA, CDR2 FQGNSA. Germline trimming cut 5 bases from V and 6 bases from J; bases unmatched to any gene: 6. The CDR3 loop is CASSRDRGENGYTF. The CDR3 coding sequence is TGTGCCAGCAGCAGGGACAGGGGTGAGAATGGCTACACCTTC.

This clone has only a few counts. The V gene is TRBV19, the J gene TRBJ1-1, with D perhaps matching TRBD1 (6 bases). Trimming pared 7 bases from V and 3 bases from J, leaving 15 bases between. The CDR3 runs 14 residues. Germline loops: CDR1 LNHDA, CDR2 SQIVND (reference sequence). The CDR3 reads CASTPDRWDTEAFF. The DNA of the CDR3 is TGTGCCAGTACCCCGGACAGATGGGACACTGAAGCTTTCTTT.

The V and J genes are TRBV2 and TRBJ1-1, with D possibly matching TRBD1 (6 bases). Trimming took 4 bases from V and 0 from J, leaving 15 bases between them. The CDR3 extends over 16 amino acids. In germline, CDR1 is SNHLY, CDR2 FYNNEI. Here the CDR3 reads CASSARTGLMNTEAFF. For the CDR3, the DNA is TGTGCCAGCAGTGCTCGAACAGGGCTAATGAACACTGAAGCTTTCTTT.

The chain employs TRBV9 and TRBJ2-7, with 9 bases lining up with TRBD1. V trimming: 2 bases; J trimming: 2 bases; junction bases outside the gene matches: 2. The germline V gene encodes CDR1 SGDLS and CDR2 YYNGEE. CDR3 length: 14 amino acids. The CDR3 DNA reads TGTGCCAGCAGCGTCCGGGACAGGGCCTACGAGCAGTACTTC. It encodes CASSVRDRAYEQYF.